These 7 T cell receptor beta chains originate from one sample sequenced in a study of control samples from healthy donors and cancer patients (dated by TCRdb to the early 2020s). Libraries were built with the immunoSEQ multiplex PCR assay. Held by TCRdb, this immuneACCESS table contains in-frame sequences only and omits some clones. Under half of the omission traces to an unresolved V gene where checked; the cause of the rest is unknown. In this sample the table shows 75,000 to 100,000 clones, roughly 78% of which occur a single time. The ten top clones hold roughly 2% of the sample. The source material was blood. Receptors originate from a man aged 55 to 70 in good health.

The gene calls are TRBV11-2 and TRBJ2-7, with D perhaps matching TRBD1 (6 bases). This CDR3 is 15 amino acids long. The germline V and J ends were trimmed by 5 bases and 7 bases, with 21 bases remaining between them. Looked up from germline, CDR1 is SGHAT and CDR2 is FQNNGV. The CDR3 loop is CASSRPGTRLKEQYF. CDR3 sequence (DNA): TGTGCCAGCAGCCGCCCCGGGACACGGCTAAAGGAGCAGTACTTC.

The DNA of the CDR3 is TGTGCCAGCAGCTTAACAGGCCTCTACGAGCAGTACTTC. Encoded protein: CASSLTGLYEQYF. J is TRBJ2-7 and V is TRBV5-8; a possible D gene is TRBD1 (5 bases). Trimming took off 2 bases at V and 3 bases at J, with 9 bases between the two ends. Germline loops: CDR1 SGHTS, CDR2 YDEGEE. The CDR3 runs to 13 residues.

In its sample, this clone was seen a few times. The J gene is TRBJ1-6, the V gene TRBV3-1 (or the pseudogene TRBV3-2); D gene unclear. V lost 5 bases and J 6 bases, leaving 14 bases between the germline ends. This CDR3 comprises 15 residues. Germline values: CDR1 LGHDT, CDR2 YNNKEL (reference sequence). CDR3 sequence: CASSDAGVGNSPLHF. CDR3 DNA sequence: TGTGCCAGCAGCGATGCGGGAGTCGGTAATTCACCCCTCCACTTT.

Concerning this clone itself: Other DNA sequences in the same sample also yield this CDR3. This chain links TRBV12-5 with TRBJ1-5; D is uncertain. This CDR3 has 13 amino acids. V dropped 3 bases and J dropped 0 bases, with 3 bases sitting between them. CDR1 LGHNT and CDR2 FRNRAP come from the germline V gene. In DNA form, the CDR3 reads TGTGCTAGTGGTTTAGGTAGCAATCAGCCCCAGCATTTT. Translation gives CASGLGSNQPQHF.

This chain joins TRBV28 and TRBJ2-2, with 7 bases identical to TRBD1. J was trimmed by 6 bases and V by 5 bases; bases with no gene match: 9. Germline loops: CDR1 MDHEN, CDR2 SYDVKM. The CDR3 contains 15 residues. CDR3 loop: CASSILGTVAGELFF. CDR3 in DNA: TGTGCCAGCAGTATCCTCGGGACAGTCGCCGGGGAGCTGTTTTTT.

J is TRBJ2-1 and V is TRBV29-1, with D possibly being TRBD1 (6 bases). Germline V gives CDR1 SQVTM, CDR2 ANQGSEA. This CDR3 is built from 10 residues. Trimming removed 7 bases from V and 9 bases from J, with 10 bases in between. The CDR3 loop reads CSGTGIEQFF. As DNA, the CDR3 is TGCAGCGGAACAGGGATTGAGCAGTTCTTC.

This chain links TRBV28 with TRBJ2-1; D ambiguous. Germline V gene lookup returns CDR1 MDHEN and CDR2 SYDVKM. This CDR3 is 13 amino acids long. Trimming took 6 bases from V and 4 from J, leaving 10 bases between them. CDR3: CASRLARYNEQFF. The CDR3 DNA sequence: TGTGCCAGCAGGTTGGCCAGATACAATGAGCAGTTCTTC.